This TCR beta chain was obtained from a study of blood T cells in healthy people across ages (dated by TCRdb to between 2014 and 2017). With respect to the entire study: In model experiments, template switching captured roughly one uniquely barcoded TCR beta cDNA molecule for every two T cells. Donors were grouped into four age groups: young (average approximately 16 years), middle-aged (39), aged (around 62) and long-lived (about 89). To avoid experimental bias, donors of different ages were randomly spread across the sequencing lanes. To track age-related changes in TCR beta repertoire diversity, the study relied on deep sequencing normalized with unique cDNA molecular identifiers. The study analyzed two additional independent replicas of 1 million unique cDNA reads from the same blood draw for two donors, one aged 18 to 30 and one aged 80 or older. Broad study findings and their caveats: The percentage of naive T cells measured by flow cytometry correlated strongly with observed TCR beta diversity. As age increased, observed TCR beta diversity per million T cells dropped in a roughly linear way, and a significant reduction was already evident by age about 40. Total diversity estimates from one million sequenced T cells were considered lower bounds and underestimates. Compared with the aged group, the long-lived group had more naive CD4+ T cells, fewer expanded clones and increased TCR diversity, a pattern suggesting age selection. The CMV infection status of donors was not known, potentially confounding age-related changes in expanded clonotypes. Bulk unsorted PBMC profiling prevented conclusive comparison of naive and antigen-experienced compartments.

To note about this clonotype: Its binding antigen is unknown. No quality values exist for individual bases; no much larger clone is one base distant.

The 40 or so donors, aged about 6 to 95 years, were systemically healthy Caucasian individuals from Russia. Around 10 milliliters of peripheral blood were drawn from each donor into EDTA-treated Vacutainer tubes. PBMCs were isolated by Ficoll-Paque density-gradient centrifugation, with at least 6.5 million obtained per sample. Trizol reagent was used to extract total RNA from PBMCs, with at least 6 micrograms per sample. The percentages of naive CD45RAhigh/CD27high T cells were determined by flow cytometry on a PBMC aliquot from every donor. From the cysteine through the phenylalanine, the CDR3 covers 13 amino acids. Solely the CDR3 DNA is kept, with 39 bases framed from the first base. Libraries were made using 5' RACE. The sample was run on an Illumina HiSeq 2500. A second PCR of about 6 to 11 cycles was performed with a sample-barcoded 5' primer and a J-beta primer mix. A unique molecular identifier was introduced onto each TCR beta cDNA molecule by a template-switch 5' adaptor carrying 12 random nucleotides. Each sample yielded at least 2.5 million CDR3-containing paired-end reads. All of the RNA was converted into first-strand cDNA using the Mint cDNA synthesis kit, with a TRBC-specific oligonucleotide serving as the primer. Following uracil-DNA glycosylase treatment, all cDNA underwent a first 18-cycle PCR with the universal primers M1SS and BC2_uni_R. The paper's processing steps were these. For normalization, 1 million high-quality reads, each with a distinct molecular identifier, were randomly selected from each sample. Reads with shared molecular identifiers were discarded instead of being binned into consensus sequences. MiTCR, with a Q25 quality threshold and the strictest error-elimination algorithm, was used for CDR3 identification, clonotype clustering and error correction. A nonparametric unseen species model with Euler transformation was used to estimate lower-bound total TCR beta diversity. TCRdb reprocessing: public reads trimmed at Q25 with fastp, clones called with MiXCR, in-frame beta chains kept. Entries that share a CDR3 protein sequence are merged under the most common genes and DNA. The V and J calls and clone size are TCRdb's, not the authors'. The sample profile shows approximately 1.5 million distinct CDR3 sequences; around 36% of them were found once. Of the sample, about 10% is held by the ten largest clones.

Source material: blood. This clonotype originated in a woman in her twenties or thirties in good health. The receptor chain draws on TRBV12-3 or TRBV12-4 and TRBJ2-5, with TRBD2 as a weak D call on 5 bases. CDR3 region: CAGRRGSQETQYF. Here is the DNA: TGTGCTGGCCGTCGAGGGAGCCAAGAGACCCAGTACTTC.